This TCR beta chain derives from a study of T cells in Graves' hyperthyroidism and ophthalmopathy. General study results and limits: A model of 13 V-J features distinguished ophthalmopathy from stable hyperthyroidism.

Turning to this clonotype: The antigen remains unidentified.

The CDR3 regions of TCR beta were amplified from RNA transcripts. Carried out on the TCR CDR3, a first-round RT-PCR used the HTBI primer set. TCRdb used MiXCR to reprocess the multiplex PCR reads, holding one entry per CDR3 protein. The sample shows a few hundred thousand distinct CDR3 sequences, around 46% of them seen only once. V gave up 6 bases and J gave up 6 bases; unmatched junction bases: 6. The CDR3 length is 12 residues. Germline V gene sequence: CDR1 DFQATT, CDR2 SNEGSKA (reference sequence). The authors deemed Graves' hyperthyroidism stable absent ophthalmopathy progression within 18 months.

The V and J genes are TRBV20-1 and TRBJ2-3; TRBD1 aligns across 7 bases. The TCR comes from a woman under 30 with Graves' hyperthyroidism. Sequenced input: peripheral blood or thyroid tissue (not recorded which). The DNA of the CDR3 is TGCAGTGCCCCGACAGGGCTGGATACGCAGTATTTT. It yields the protein CSAPTGLDTQYF.